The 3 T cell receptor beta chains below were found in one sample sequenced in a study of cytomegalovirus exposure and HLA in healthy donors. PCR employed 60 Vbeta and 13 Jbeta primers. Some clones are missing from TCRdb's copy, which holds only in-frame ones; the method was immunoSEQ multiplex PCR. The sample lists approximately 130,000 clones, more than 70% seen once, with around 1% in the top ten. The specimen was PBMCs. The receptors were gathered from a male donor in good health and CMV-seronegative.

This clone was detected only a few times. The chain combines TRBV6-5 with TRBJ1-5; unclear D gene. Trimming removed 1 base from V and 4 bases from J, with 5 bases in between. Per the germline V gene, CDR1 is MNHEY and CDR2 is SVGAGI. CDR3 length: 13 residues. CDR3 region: CASSYYINQPQHF. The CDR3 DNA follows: TGTGCCAGCAGTTACTACATAAATCAGCCCCAGCATTTT.

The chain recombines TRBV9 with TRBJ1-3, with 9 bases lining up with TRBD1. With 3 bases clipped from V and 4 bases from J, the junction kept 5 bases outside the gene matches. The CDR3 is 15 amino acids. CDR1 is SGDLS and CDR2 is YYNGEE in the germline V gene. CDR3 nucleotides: TGTGCCAGCAGCGGTAACAGGGGGCACGGAAACACCATATATTTT. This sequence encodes CASSGNRGHGNTIYF.

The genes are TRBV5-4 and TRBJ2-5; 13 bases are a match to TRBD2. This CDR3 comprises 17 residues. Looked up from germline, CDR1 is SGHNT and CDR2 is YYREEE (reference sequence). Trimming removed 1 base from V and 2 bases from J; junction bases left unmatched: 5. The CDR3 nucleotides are TGTGCCAGCAGCTTGACTAGCGGGGGGGGTTTTCAAGAGACCCAGTACTTC. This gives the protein CASSLTSGGGFQETQYF.